This record looks at one TCR beta chain sequence and its context. Germline-derived CDR1 and CDR2 are SGHRS and YFSETQ. Deletions cut 1 base from V and 1 base from J, with 14 bases between. CDR3 size: 16 residues. These data come from a study of PD-L1 blockade in urothelial cancer. The overall study: After treatment start, blood was analyzed at 3 weeks (second dose) and at 6 weeks.

Profiling relied on immunoSEQ multiplex PCR, and the TCRdb table lists in-frame clones only, not all of them. The repertoire has under 40,000 clones, 75% to 85% of them found once; the top ten carry more than 25%. This chain uses TRBV5-1 with TRBJ1-1, with D unclear. Sequenced material: PBMCs, taken around atezolizumab (anti-PD-L1) treatment. This clonotype was sampled from a man aged 55 to 69 with urothelial cancer. CDR3 bases: TGCGCCAGCAGCTTGATCGGTGGAGCGGGGAACACTGAAGCTTTCTTT. The encoded protein is CASSLIGGAGNTEAFF.